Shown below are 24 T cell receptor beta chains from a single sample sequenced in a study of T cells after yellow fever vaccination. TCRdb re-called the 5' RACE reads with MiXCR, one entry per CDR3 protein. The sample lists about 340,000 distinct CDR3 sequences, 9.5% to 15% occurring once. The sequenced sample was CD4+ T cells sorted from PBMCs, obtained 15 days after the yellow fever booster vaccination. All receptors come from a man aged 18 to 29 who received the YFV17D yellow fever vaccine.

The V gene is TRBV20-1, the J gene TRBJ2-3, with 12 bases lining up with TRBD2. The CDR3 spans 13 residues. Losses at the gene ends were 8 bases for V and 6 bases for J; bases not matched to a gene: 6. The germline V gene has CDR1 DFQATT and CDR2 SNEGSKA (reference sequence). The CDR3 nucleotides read TGCAGTCCGCTAGCGGGGGGGCCCGATACGCAGTATTTT. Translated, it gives CSPLAGGPDTQYF.

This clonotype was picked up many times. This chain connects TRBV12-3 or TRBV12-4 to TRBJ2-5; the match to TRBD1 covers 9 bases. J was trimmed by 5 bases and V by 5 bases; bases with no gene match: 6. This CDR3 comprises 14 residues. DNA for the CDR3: TGTGCCAGCAGTCCACAGGGGGCGCGGGAGACCCAGTACTTC. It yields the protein CASSPQGARETQYF.

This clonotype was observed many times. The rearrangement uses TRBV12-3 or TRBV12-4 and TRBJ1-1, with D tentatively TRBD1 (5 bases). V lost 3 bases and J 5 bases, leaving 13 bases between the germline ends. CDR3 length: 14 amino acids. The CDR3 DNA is TGTGCCAGCAGTTTTTACCAGGGCCAGACTGAAGCTTTCTTT. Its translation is CASSFYQGQTEAFF.

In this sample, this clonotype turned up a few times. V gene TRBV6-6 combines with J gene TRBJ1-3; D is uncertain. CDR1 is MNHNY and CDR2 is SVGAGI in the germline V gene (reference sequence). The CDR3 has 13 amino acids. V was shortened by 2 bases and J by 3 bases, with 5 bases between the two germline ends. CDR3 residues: CASSYLVGNTIYF. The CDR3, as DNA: TGTGCCAGCAGTTACCTAGTTGGAAACACCATATATTTT.

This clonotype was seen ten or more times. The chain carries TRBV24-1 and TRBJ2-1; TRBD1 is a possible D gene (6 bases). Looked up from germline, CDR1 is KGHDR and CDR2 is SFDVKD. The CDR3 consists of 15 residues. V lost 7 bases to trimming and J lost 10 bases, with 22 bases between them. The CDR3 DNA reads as TGTGCCACCAGCGTAGCAGGGCGCACAGGACAGGAGCAGTTCTTC. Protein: CATSVAGRTGQEQFF.

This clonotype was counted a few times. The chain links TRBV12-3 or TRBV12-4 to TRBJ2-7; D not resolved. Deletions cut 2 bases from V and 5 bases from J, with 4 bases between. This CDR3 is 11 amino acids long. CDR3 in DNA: TGTGCCAGCAGTTTAAGGAACGAGCAGTACTTC. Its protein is CASSLRNEQYF.

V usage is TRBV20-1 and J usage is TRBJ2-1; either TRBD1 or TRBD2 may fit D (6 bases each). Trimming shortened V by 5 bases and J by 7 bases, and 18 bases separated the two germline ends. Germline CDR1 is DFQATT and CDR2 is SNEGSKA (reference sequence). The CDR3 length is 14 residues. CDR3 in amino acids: CSAGTHGGMNEQFF. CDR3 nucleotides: TGCAGTGCTGGCACCCACGGGGGCATGAATGAGCAGTTCTTC.

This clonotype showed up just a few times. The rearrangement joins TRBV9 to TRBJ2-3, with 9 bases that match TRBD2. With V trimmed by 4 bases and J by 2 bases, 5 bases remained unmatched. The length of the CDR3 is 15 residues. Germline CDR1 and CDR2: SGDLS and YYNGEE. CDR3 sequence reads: CASSQRGGATDTQYF. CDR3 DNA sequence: TGTGCCAGCAGCCAGCGCGGGGGGGCCACAGATACGCAGTATTTT.

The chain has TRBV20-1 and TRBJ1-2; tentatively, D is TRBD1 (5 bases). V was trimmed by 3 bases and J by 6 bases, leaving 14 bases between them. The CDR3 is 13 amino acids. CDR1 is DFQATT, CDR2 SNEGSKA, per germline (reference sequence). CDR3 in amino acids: CSASRRAPDGYTF. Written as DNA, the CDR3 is TGCAGTGCTAGTCGCAGGGCCCCAGATGGCTACACCTTC.

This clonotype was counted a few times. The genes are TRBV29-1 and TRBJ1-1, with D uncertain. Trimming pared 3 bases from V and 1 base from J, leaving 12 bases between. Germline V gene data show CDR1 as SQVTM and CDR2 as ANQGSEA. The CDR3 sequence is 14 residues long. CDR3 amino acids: CSVEEAERNTEAFF. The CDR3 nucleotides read TGCAGCGTTGAGGAGGCAGAAAGGAACACTGAAGCTTTCTTT.

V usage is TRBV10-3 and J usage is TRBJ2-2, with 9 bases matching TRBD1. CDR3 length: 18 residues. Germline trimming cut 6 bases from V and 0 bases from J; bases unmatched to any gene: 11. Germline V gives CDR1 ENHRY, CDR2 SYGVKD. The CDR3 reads CAISGTGRYDANTGELFF. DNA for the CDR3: TGTGCCATCAGCGGGACAGGGAGGTACGACGCGAACACCGGGGAGCTGTTTTTT.

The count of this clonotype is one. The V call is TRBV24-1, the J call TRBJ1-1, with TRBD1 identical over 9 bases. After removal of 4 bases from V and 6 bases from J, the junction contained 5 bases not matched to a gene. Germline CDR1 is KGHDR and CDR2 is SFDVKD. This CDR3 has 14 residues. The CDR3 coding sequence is TGTGCCACCAGTGACCGGACAGGGGCGGCTGAAGCTTTCTTT. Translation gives CATSDRTGAAEAFF.

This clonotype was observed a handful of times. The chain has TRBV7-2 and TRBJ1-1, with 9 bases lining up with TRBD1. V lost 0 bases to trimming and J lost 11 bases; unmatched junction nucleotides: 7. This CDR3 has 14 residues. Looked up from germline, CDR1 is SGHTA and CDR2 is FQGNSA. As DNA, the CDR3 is TGTGCCAGCAGCTTAGCCAGGACAGGGGTTGGGGCTTTCTTT. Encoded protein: CASSLARTGVGAFF.

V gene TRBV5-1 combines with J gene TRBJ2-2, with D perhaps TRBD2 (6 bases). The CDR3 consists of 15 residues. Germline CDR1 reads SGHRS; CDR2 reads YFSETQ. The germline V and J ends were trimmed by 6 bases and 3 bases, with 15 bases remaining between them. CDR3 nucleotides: TGCGCCAGCACTCCCAGGGTAGCGGACACCGGGGAGCTGTTTTTT. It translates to CASTPRVADTGELFF.

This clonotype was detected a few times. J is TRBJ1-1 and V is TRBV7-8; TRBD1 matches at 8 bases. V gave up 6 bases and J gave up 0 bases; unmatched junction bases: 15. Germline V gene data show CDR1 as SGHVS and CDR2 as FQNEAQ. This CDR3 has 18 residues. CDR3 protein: CASRKDWTGLSMNTEAFF. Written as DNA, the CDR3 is TGTGCCAGCAGGAAAGATTGGACAGGGTTGTCGATGAACACTGAAGCTTTCTTT.

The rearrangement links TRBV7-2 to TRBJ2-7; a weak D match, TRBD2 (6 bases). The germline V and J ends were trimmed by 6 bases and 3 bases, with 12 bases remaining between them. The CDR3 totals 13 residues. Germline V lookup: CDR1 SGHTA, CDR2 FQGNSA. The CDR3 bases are TGTGCCAGCAGTTACGGGGGAGACTACGAGCAGTACTTC. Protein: CASSYGGDYEQYF.

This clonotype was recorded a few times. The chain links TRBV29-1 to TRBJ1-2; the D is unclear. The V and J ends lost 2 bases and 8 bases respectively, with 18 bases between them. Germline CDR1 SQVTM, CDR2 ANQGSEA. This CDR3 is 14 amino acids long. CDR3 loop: CSVEPRLGIRGYTF. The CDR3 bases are TGCAGCGTTGAACCCCGGCTGGGTATTCGGGGCTACACCTTC.

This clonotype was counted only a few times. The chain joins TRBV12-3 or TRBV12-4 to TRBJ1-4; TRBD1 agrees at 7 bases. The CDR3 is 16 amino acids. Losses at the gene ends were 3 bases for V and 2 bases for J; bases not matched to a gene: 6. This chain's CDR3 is CASSLTGRGTNEKLFF. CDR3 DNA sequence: TGTGCCAGCAGTTTGACAGGGCGAGGCACTAATGAAAAACTGTTTTTT.

The CDR3, as DNA: TGTGCCAGCAGTGAATATCAAGATACGCAGTATTTT. This sequence encodes CASSEYQDTQYF. The V call is TRBV6-1, the J call TRBJ2-3; D gene unclear. The CDR3 length is 12 residues. The germline V gene has CDR1 MNHNS and CDR2 SASEGT. V shed 2 bases and J shed 5 bases, with 5 bases lying between them.

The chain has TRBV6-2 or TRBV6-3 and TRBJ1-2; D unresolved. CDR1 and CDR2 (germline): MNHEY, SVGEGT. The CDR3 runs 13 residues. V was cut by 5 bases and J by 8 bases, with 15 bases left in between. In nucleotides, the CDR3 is TGTGCCAGCAGTGACCGCCTAGCCCGCGGCTACACCTTC. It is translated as CASSDRLARGYTF.

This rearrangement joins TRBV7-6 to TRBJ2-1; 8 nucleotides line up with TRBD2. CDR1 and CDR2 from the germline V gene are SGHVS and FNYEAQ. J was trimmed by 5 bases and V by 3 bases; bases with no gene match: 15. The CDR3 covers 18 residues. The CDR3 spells CASSFIPQAGVAHNEQFF. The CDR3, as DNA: TGTGCCAGCAGCTTTATCCCCCAAGCGGGGGTTGCGCACAATGAGCAGTTCTTC. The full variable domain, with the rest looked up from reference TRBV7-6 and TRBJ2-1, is GAGVSQSPRYKVTKRGQDVALRCDPISGHVSLYWYRQALGQGPEFLTYFNYEAQQDKSGLPNDRFSAERPEGSISTLTIQRTEQRDSAMYRCASSFIPQAGVAHNEQFFGPGTRLTVL.

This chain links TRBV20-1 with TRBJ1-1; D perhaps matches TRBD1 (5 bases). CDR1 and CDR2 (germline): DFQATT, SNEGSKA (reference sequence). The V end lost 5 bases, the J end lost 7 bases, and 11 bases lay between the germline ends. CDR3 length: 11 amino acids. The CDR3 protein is CSAGREVEAFF. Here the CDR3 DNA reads TGCAGTGCTGGCAGGGAGGTTGAAGCTTTCTTT.

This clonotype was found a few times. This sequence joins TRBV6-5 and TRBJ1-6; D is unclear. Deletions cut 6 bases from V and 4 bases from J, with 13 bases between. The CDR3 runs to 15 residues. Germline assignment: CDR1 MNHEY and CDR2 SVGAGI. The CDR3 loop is CASSRGSMYNSPLHF. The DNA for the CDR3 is TGTGCCAGCAGCCGGGGAAGCATGTATAATTCACCCCTCCACTTT.

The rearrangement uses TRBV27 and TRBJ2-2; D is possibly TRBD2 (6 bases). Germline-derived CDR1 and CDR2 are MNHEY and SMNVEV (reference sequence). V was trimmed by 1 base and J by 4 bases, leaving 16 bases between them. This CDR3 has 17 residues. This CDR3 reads CASSLFNGRRFTGELFF. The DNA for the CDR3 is TGTGCCAGCAGTTTATTTAATGGGAGGAGGTTCACCGGGGAGCTGTTTTTT.